The 15 T cell receptor beta chains below come from one sample, sequenced in a study of cytomegalovirus exposure and HLA in healthy donors. PCR used 60 Vbeta primers and 13 Jbeta primers. Repertoires were generated with immunoSEQ multiplex PCR, while TCRdb's copy carries only in-frame clones and drops some. This repertoire shows nearly 200,000 clones, approximately 78% found once; its top ten account for 6.5%. Sequenced sample: PBMCs. The receptors derive from a woman between 50 and 59 years old in good health and CMV-seropositive.

This clone was observed a handful of times. The V call is TRBV29-1, the J call TRBJ2-2; 8 positions agree with TRBD2. The ends lost 7 bases at V and 6 bases at J; junction bases unmatched: 10. The CDR3 contains 14 residues. Germline V gene sequence: CDR1 SQVTM, CDR2 ANQGSEA. For the CDR3, the DNA is TGCAGCGCTGACGGGGGGGGTAGGTCCGGGGAGCTGTTTTTT. Residues: CSADGGGRSGELFF.

The chain has TRBV6-1 and TRBJ2-1; perhaps TRBD2 as D (7 bases). Germline V gives CDR1 MNHNS, CDR2 SASEGT. V gave up 1 base and J gave up 9 bases, with 16 bases separating them. The length of the CDR3 is 15 residues. The CDR3 here is CASSEVGGGQVEQFF. The CDR3 nucleotides are TGTGCCAGCAGTGAAGTTGGGGGGGGCCAAGTTGAGCAGTTCTTC.

The rearrangement joins TRBV7-2 to TRBJ1-5, with 8 bases aligning to TRBD1. This CDR3 has 13 residues. The trim removed 2 bases at V and 7 bases at J, leaving 1 base unmatched. The germline CDR1 and CDR2 sequences are SGHTA and FQGNSA. The CDR3 bases are TGTGCCAGCAGCTTAACAGGGGGACAGCCCCAGCATTTT. It yields the protein CASSLTGGQPQHF.

CDR3 loop: CASSNTAAGRWGYTF. The CDR3 DNA sequence: TGTGCCAGTAGTAACACAGCCGCGGGACGATGGGGCTACACCTTC. This chain connects TRBV19 to TRBJ1-2; a possible D gene is TRBD1 (5 bases). The CDR3 is 15 residues long. Trimming cost V 4 bases and J 8 bases, with 20 bases left between them. The germline V gene has CDR1 LNHDA and CDR2 SQIVND (reference sequence).

This clone was counted between two and nine times. The CDR3 DNA sequence: TGTGCCAGCATCCGGGACAGCTTGGGGGAAAAACTGTTTTTT. Encoded protein: CASIRDSLGEKLFF. The chain couples TRBV2 to TRBJ1-4, with 7 bases identical to TRBD1. Unmatched junction bases numbered 10, after V lost 7 bases and J lost 8 bases. The CDR3 contains 14 residues. Germline assignment: CDR1 SNHLY and CDR2 FYNNEI.

The CDR3 region is CASSSQGPSEKLFF. In DNA form, the CDR3 reads TGTGCCAGTTCATCACAGGGACCTTCTGAAAAACTGTTTTTT. The V and J genes are TRBV19 and TRBJ1-4; D possibly corresponds to TRBD1 (6 bases). The CDR3 extends over 14 amino acids. CDR1 is LNHDA and CDR2 is SQIVND in the germline V gene (reference sequence). Trimming removed 8 bases from V and 7 bases from J, with 17 bases in between. The full variable domain, rest sourced from reference TRBV19 and TRBJ1-4, is DGGITQSPKYLFRKEGQNVTLSCEQNLNHDAMYWYRQDPGQGLRLIYYSQIVNDFQKGDIAEGYSVSREKKESFPLTVTSAQKNPTAFYLCASSSQGPSEKLFFGSGTQLSVL.

Concerning this clone itself: Mismatch with germline at one junction end may stem from a read error. The chain is built from TRBV5-1 and TRBJ2-5; TRBD2 is a possible D gene (5 bases). Germline CDR1 is SGHRS and CDR2 is YFSETQ. The length of the CDR3 is 15 residues. The CDR3 is CASSLGGSYQEAQYF. The CDR3 DNA is TGCGCCAGCAGCTTGGGAGGGTCCTACCAAGAGGCCCAGTACTTC.

The rearrangement uses TRBV6-5 and TRBJ2-3, with D possibly being TRBD1 (5 bases). CDR3 length: 14 residues. Germline assignment: CDR1 MNHEY and CDR2 SVGAGI. V lost 6 bases and J lost 0, with 10 bases in between. CDR3 protein: CASSRRTSTDTQYF. The CDR3 DNA sequence: TGTGCCAGCAGCCGCCGGACAAGCACAGATACGCAGTATTTT.

Points on this clone: The junction shows a germline mismatch at one end, possibly a read error. The chain carries TRBV4-1 and TRBJ2-6; D might be TRBD1 (6 bases). This CDR3 contains 17 residues. CDR1 and CDR2 from the germline V gene are MGHRA and YSYEKL. This CDR3 is CASTASSAGLGANGLTF. CDR3 nucleotides: TGCGCCAGCACCGCTTCGAGTGCAGGGTTGGGGGCCAACGGCCTGACTTTC.

The CDR3 DNA follows: TGTGCCAGCAGCTTTTTAGGGGGTAAAGACACCGGGGAGCTGTTTTTT. Translated, it gives CASSFLGGKDTGELFF. The chain is built from TRBV11-2 and TRBJ2-2; tentatively, D is TRBD1 (6 bases). The CDR3 is 16 residues long. CDR1 and CDR2 (germline): SGHAT, FQNNGV. Trimming removed 3 bases at V and 3 bases at J, with 14 bases between.

As regards this clone: The sample carries other DNA sequences with the same CDR3. The rearrangement uses TRBV6-5 and TRBJ2-7; 8 positions agree with TRBD2. The J segment lost 2 bases and the V segment lost 0 bases, leaving 3 bases of the junction unmatched. The CDR3 totals 15 residues. The germline CDR1 and CDR2 sequences are MNHEY and SVGAGI. The DNA of the CDR3 is TGTGCCAGCAGTTACTCAGGCGGGGGGCCCTACGAGCAGTACTTC. This encodes CASSYSGGGPYEQYF.

This clone was counted once. The V gene is TRBV28, the J gene TRBJ2-7; weak D call: TRBD2 (6 bases). There are 14 residues in the CDR3. Deletions cut 5 bases from V and 5 bases from J, with 16 bases between. Germline CDR1 is MDHEN and CDR2 is SYDVKM. The CDR3 loop is CASSPTSPGDEQYF. CDR3 coding DNA: TGTGCCAGCAGTCCGACCTCACCGGGGGACGAGCAGTACTTC.

This clone was observed a handful of times. This chain joins TRBV7-6 and TRBJ2-3; unclear D gene. Germline V gene lookup returns CDR1 SGHVS and CDR2 FNYEAQ. The CDR3 has 16 residues. V was cut by 1 base and J by 5 bases, with 16 bases left in between. The CDR3 sequence: CASSLGSSAGGDTQYF. The CDR3 coding sequence is TGTGCCAGCAGCTTAGGTTCGTCTGCAGGTGGAGATACGCAGTATTTT.

This rearrangement joins TRBV2 to TRBJ2-5; 7 bases are a match to TRBD2. The V segment lost 5 bases and the J segment 2 bases; nucleotides outside the gene matches: 8. This CDR3 is 15 amino acids long. The germline V gene has CDR1 SNHLY and CDR2 FYNNEI. The CDR3 DNA sequence: TGTGCCAGCAGTCCAGCGGGATCCCTACAAGAGACCCAGTACTTC. This encodes CASSPAGSLQETQYF. Full variable domain (missing parts from reference TRBV2 and TRBJ2-5): EPEVTQTPSHQVTQMGQEVILRCVPISNHLYFYWYRQILGQKVEFLVSFYNNEISEKSEIFDDQFSVERPDGSNFTLKIRSTKLEDSAMYFCASSPAGSLQETQYFGPGTRLLVL.

The chain uses TRBV29-1 and TRBJ2-4, with a tentative D call TRBD2 (6 bases). V was shortened by 4 bases and J by 12 bases, with 25 bases between the two germline ends. The CDR3 sequence is 15 residues long. Germline CDR1 reads SQVTM; CDR2 reads ANQGSEA. The chain's CDR3 is CSVGGGAGPSGSQYF. The CDR3 nucleotides read TGCAGCGTTGGGGGCGGGGCAGGACCGTCGGGCAGTCAGTACTTC.